This is a list of T cell receptor beta chains from one sample in a study of T cell responses to AZD1222 COVID-19 vaccine. This table comes from immunoSEQ multiplex PCR, and its TCRdb copy is limited to in-frame clones, with some not included. This sample has around 200,000 clones, with approximately 94% found just once. This specimen was peripheral blood, taken 28 days after the second AZD1222 dose. Every receptor here comes from an adult who received the AZD1222 COVID-19 vaccine. The CDR3 runs from the conserved cysteine through the conserved F or W. The order of the fields is D gene, clone size, J gene, V gene, CDR3 protein, CDR3 DNA. The D gene is left open where the match is weak. Clone size is stated in some rows and not others, as once, few, many or a class when expanded.

d_gene: TRBD2
abundance: once
j_gene: TRBJ2-5
v_gene: TRBV19
CDR3aa: CASRPSGSPGETQYF
CDR3nt: TGTGCCAGTAGACCTAGCGGGAGTCCGGGGGAGACCCAGTACTTC

d_gene: TRBD2
abundance: NA
j_gene: TRBJ2-1
v_gene: TRBV6-5
CDR3aa: CASSYGEGSGNEQFF
CDR3nt: TGTGCCAGCAGTTATGGGGAGGGTAGCGGTAATGAGCAGTTCTTC

d_gene: TRBD1
abundance: NA
j_gene: TRBJ1-1
v_gene: TRBV6-1
CDR3aa: CASSEGQGGNTEAFF
CDR3nt: TGTGCCAGCAGTGAGGGACAGGGAGGGAACACTGAAGCTTTCTTT

d_gene: TRBD2
abundance: NA
j_gene: TRBJ2-1
v_gene: TRBV5-6
CDR3aa: CASSLRPSGSGSQFF
CDR3nt: TGTGCCAGCAGCTTAAGGCCTTCGGGTAGCGGGAGTCAATTCTTC

d_gene: NA
abundance: once
j_gene: TRBJ1-2
v_gene: TRBV6-5
CDR3aa: CASSYGGGLVNYGYTF
CDR3nt: TGTGCCAGCAGTTACGGTGGGGGGCTGGTTAACTATGGCTACACCTTC

d_gene: NA
abundance: NA
j_gene: TRBJ1-6
v_gene: TRBV30
CDR3aa: CACTLGTPLHF
CDR3nt: TGTGCCTGCACCCTGGGGACCCCCCTCCACTTT

d_gene: NA
abundance: once
j_gene: TRBJ2-5
v_gene: TRBV7-8
CDR3aa: CASSPGHGGETQYF
CDR3nt: TGTGCCAGCAGCCCCGGACACGGGGGAGAGACCCAGTACTTC

d_gene: NA
abundance: NA
j_gene: TRBJ1-6
v_gene: TRBV2
CDR3aa: CASDRGGLDSPLHF
CDR3nt: TGTGCCAGTGACCGTGGGGGTCTGGATTCACCCCTCCACTTT

d_gene: NA
abundance: NA
j_gene: TRBJ1-2
v_gene: TRBV21-1
CDR3aa: CASSKGRGTIAINYGYTF
CDR3nt: TGTGCCAGCAGCAAAGGACGAGGGACAATCGCAATTAACTATGGCTACACCTTC

d_gene: NA
abundance: NA
j_gene: TRBJ1-6
v_gene: TRBV5-8
CDR3aa: CASSLPRSRRPPLHF
CDR3nt: TGTGCCAGCAGCCTCCCTCGTTCCAGGAGGCCACCCCTCCACTTT

d_gene: NA
abundance: NA
j_gene: TRBJ2-1
v_gene: TRBV24-1
CDR3aa: CATEGDAYNEQFF
CDR3nt: TGTGCCACCGAAGGGGATGCCTACAATGAGCAGTTCTTC

d_gene: NA
abundance: NA
j_gene: TRBJ2-3
v_gene: TRBV7-2
CDR3aa: CASSYGGGTDTQYF
CDR3nt: TGTGCCAGCAGCTACGGGGGTGGCACAGATACGCAGTATTTT

d_gene: NA
abundance: NA
j_gene: TRBJ2-1
v_gene: TRBV5-1
CDR3aa: CASSFEQASYNEQFF
CDR3nt: TGCGCCAGCAGCTTCGAACAGGCCTCCTACAATGAGCAGTTCTTC

d_gene: NA
abundance: NA
j_gene: TRBJ2-5
v_gene: TRBV7-3
CDR3aa: CASSWTAGGTTQYF
CDR3nt: TGTGCCAGCAGCTGGACCGCTGGGGGTACGACCCAGTACTTC

d_gene: TRBD1
abundance: NA
j_gene: TRBJ2-7
v_gene: TRBV20-1
CDR3aa: CSASPMSGGYEQYF
CDR3nt: TGCAGTGCTAGTCCGATGTCAGGGGGTTACGAGCAGTACTTC

d_gene: NA
abundance: NA
j_gene: TRBJ2-3
v_gene: TRBV18
CDR3aa: CASSPVDFTQYF
CDR3nt: TGTGCCAGCTCACCTGTGGACTTTACGCAGTATTTT

d_gene: TRBD1
abundance: NA
j_gene: TRBJ2-4
v_gene: TRBV20-1
CDR3aa: CSAGDRFGQYF
CDR3nt: TGCAGTGCTGGGGACAGATTTGGTCAGTACTTC

d_gene: NA
abundance: NA
j_gene: TRBJ1-5
v_gene: TRBV30
CDR3aa: CAWSVDSNNNQPQHF
CDR3nt: TGTGCCTGGAGTGTCGATTCGAACAACAATCAGCCCCAGCATTTT

d_gene: TRBD1
abundance: NA
j_gene: TRBJ2-1
v_gene: TRBV6-5
CDR3aa: CASSSDTGVNEQFF
CDR3nt: TGTGCCAGCAGTAGCGACACAGGGGTCAATGAGCAGTTCTTC

d_gene: NA
abundance: few
j_gene: TRBJ1-2
v_gene: TRBV28
CDR3aa: CASSLSRGLYGYTF
CDR3nt: TGTGCCAGCAGTTTATCGCGGGGGCTCTATGGCTACACCTTC

d_gene: TRBD2
abundance: NA
j_gene: TRBJ2-1
v_gene: TRBV29-1
CDR3aa: CSVAPGLGWAEQFF
CDR3nt: TGCAGCGTGGCTCCGGGACTAGGGTGGGCTGAGCAGTTCTTC

d_gene: TRBD2
abundance: NA
j_gene: TRBJ2-1
v_gene: TRBV28
CDR3aa: CASSFWREGGNEQFF
CDR3nt: TGTGCCAGCAGTTTCTGGCGGGAGGGGGGCAATGAGCAGTTCTTC

d_gene: NA
abundance: NA
j_gene: TRBJ2-7
v_gene: TRBV5-1
CDR3aa: CASSLRGSEQYF
CDR3nt: TGCGCCAGCAGCTTGAGGGGATCCGAGCAGTACTTC

d_gene: NA
abundance: NA
j_gene: TRBJ1-3
v_gene: TRBV11-2
CDR3aa: CATMTGGLDSGNTIYF
CDR3nt: TGTGCCACTATGACTGGGGGGCTGGATTCTGGAAACACCATATATTTT

d_gene: NA
abundance: NA
j_gene: TRBJ2-3
v_gene: TRBV7-3
CDR3aa: CASRIYGGHTDTQYF
CDR3nt: TGTGCCAGCAGGATATACGGGGGACACACAGATACGCAGTATTTT

d_gene: NA
abundance: NA
j_gene: TRBJ1-1
v_gene: TRBV6-2/TRBV6-3
CDR3aa: CASSYSMAGDHTEAFF
CDR3nt: TGTGCCAGCAGTTACTCGATGGCGGGGGATCACACTGAAGCTTTCTTT

d_gene: NA
abundance: NA
j_gene: TRBJ2-5
v_gene: TRBV6-4
CDR3aa: CASSGRQLEETQYF
CDR3nt: TGTGCCAGCAGTGGGAGGCAGCTGGAAGAGACCCAGTACTTC

d_gene: NA
abundance: few
j_gene: TRBJ2-2
v_gene: TRBV7-9
CDR3aa: CASTLRGEELFF
CDR3nt: TGTGCCAGCACCTTGAGGGGGGAGGAGCTGTTTTTT

d_gene: TRBD2
abundance: NA
j_gene: TRBJ2-1
v_gene: TRBV4-2
CDR3aa: CASSQGTSGVWNEQFF
CDR3nt: TGTGCCAGCAGCCAGGGGACTAGCGGGGTGTGGAATGAGCAGTTCTTC

d_gene: NA
abundance: once
j_gene: TRBJ2-4
v_gene: TRBV28
CDR3aa: CASSPPRAKNIQYF
CDR3nt: TGTGCCAGCAGTCCGCCTCGGGCCAAAAACATTCAGTACTTC

d_gene: NA
abundance: NA
j_gene: TRBJ2-1
v_gene: TRBV5-1
CDR3aa: CASRSGGASYNEQFF
CDR3nt: TGCGCCAGCCGTAGCGGTGGGGCCTCCTACAATGAGCAGTTCTTC

d_gene: NA
abundance: NA
j_gene: TRBJ2-3
v_gene: TRBV30
CDR3aa: CAWSRPSTDTQYF
CDR3nt: TGTGCCTGGAGTAGACCTAGCACAGATACGCAGTATTTT

d_gene: NA
abundance: NA
j_gene: TRBJ2-7
v_gene: TRBV10-1
CDR3aa: CASSETGSSSYEQYF
CDR3nt: TGCGCCAGCAGTGAGACAGGGTCGAGCTCCTACGAGCAGTACTTC

d_gene: NA
abundance: once
j_gene: TRBJ2-2
v_gene: TRBV7-8
CDR3aa: CASSLAGITGELFF
CDR3nt: TGTGCCAGCAGCTTAGCGGGGATCACCGGGGAGCTGTTTTTT

d_gene: TRBD1
abundance: NA
j_gene: TRBJ2-2
v_gene: TRBV7-8
CDR3aa: CASSLGWTGNTGELFF
CDR3nt: TGTGCCAGCAGCTTAGGATGGACAGGGAACACCGGGGAGCTGTTTTTT

d_gene: NA
abundance: NA
j_gene: TRBJ2-7
v_gene: TRBV7-2
CDR3aa: CASSRGGLLGYEQYF
CDR3nt: TGTGCCAGCAGCCGTGGGGGACTCCTGGGGTACGAGCAGTACTTC

d_gene: NA
abundance: NA
j_gene: TRBJ1-2
v_gene: TRBV19
CDR3aa: CASRLANYGYTF
CDR3nt: TGTGCCAGTAGATTGGCAAACTATGGCTACACCTTC

d_gene: TRBD1
abundance: NA
j_gene: TRBJ2-1
v_gene: TRBV24-1
CDR3aa: CATSDTGGRRNEQFF
CDR3nt: TGTGCCACCAGTGACACAGGGGGCCGGCGGAATGAGCAGTTCTTC

d_gene: NA
abundance: NA
j_gene: TRBJ1-6
v_gene: TRBV4-2
CDR3aa: CASSQDIQVRRNSPLHF
CDR3nt: TGTGCCAGCAGCCAAGATATTCAGGTTAGGCGTAATTCACCCCTCCACTTT

d_gene: NA
abundance: NA
j_gene: TRBJ1-2
v_gene: TRBV27
CDR3aa: CASSLGIRNYGYTF
CDR3nt: TGTGCCAGCAGTTTGGGGATTCGCAACTATGGCTACACCTTC

d_gene: NA
abundance: NA
j_gene: TRBJ1-1
v_gene: TRBV6-6
CDR3aa: CASRSQTTFF
CDR3nt: TGTGCCAGCAGGAGTCAGACAACTTTCTTT

d_gene: TRBD1
abundance: NA
j_gene: TRBJ1-4
v_gene: TRBV7-6
CDR3aa: CASSPGTGREKLFF
CDR3nt: TGTGCCAGCAGCCCAGGGACAGGGCGTGAAAAACTGTTTTTT